Listed here is a single TCR beta chain. Its antigen is unidentified. The entry originates in a study of T cells after yellow fever vaccination. Findings of the study overall: Some clonotypes were seen in both the CD4 and the CD8 compartments. These made up a small share and likely arose from convergent recombination. The booster response re-showed most primary clones: 95% to 96% CD4, approximately 90% CD8.

The study made its TCR cDNA through 5'RACE template switching. That step introduced a universal primer site along with UMIs. TCRdb passed the 5' RACE reads through MiXCR, listing each CDR3 protein once. The sample consists of 100,000 to 150,000 distinct CDR3 sequences, about 8.8% of them appearing once. The CDR3 spans 14 residues. V lost 4 bases and J lost 2, with 9 bases in between. In germline, CDR1 is LNHDA, CDR2 SQIVND (reference sequence). The rearrangement uses TRBV19 and TRBJ1-5, with D uncertain. Sequenced material: CD8+ T cells sorted from PBMCs, taken on the day of the yellow fever booster vaccination. This sequence originates from a man younger than 30 who received the YFV17D yellow fever vaccine. The CDR3 nucleotides are TGTGCCAGTAGTAAAGTGAGAGGCAATCAGCCCCAGCATTTT. Its protein product is CASSKVRGNQPQHF.